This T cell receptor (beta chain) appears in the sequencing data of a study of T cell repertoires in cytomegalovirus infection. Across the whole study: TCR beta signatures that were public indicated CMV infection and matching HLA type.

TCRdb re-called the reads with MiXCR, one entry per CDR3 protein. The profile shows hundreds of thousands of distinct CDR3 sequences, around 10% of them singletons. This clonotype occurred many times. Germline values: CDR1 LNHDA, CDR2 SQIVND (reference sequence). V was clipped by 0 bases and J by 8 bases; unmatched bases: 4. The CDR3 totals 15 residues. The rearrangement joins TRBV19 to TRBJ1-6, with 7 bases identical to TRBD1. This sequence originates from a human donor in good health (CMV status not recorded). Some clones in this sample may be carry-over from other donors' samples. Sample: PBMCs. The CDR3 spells CASSIDRGFDSPLHF. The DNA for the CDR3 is TGTGCCAGTAGTATAGACAGGGGGTTTGATTCACCCCTCCACTTT. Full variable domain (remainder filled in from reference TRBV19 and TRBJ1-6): DGGITQSPKYLFRKEGQNVTLSCEQNLNHDAMYWYRQDPGQGLRLIYYSQIVNDFQKGDIAEGYSVSREKKESFPLTVTSAQKNPTAFYLCASSIDRGFDSPLHFGNGTRLTVT.